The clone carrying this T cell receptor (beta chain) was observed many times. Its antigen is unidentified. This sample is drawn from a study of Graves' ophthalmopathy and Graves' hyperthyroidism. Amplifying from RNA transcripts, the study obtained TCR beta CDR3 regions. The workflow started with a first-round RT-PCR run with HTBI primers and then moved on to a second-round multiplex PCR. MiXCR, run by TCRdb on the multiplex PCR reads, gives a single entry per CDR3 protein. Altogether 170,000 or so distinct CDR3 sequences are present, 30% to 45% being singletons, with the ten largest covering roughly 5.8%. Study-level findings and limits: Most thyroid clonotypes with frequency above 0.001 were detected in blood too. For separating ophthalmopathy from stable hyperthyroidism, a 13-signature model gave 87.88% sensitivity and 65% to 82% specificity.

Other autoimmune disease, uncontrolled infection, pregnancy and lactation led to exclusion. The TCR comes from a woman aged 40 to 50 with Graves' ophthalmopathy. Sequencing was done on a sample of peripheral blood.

The CDR3 DNA follows: TGCAGCGTGGCGGGTGGGAGGGGAGAAGAGACCCAGTACTTC. It encodes CSVAGGRGEETQYF. The V and J genes are TRBV29-1 and TRBJ2-5; 7 bases match TRBD2. The ends lost 6 bases at V and 3 bases at J; junction bases unmatched: 10. There are 14 residues in the CDR3. CDR1 is SQVTM and CDR2 is ANQGSEA in the germline V gene.